The 11 T cell receptor beta chains listed next were all sequenced from one sample in a study of blood T cell repertoires in COVID-19. The data were produced by immunoSEQ multiplex PCR, yet TCRdb's version contains in-frame clones alone and is incomplete. The data contain a few hundred thousand clones, roughly 84% of them singletons. The specimen sequenced was peripheral blood. The receptors here all came from a human donor in a cohort sampled during active COVID-19.

The V and J genes are TRBV6-1 and TRBJ2-5; TRBD2 agrees at 15 bases. The CDR3 is made up of 16 amino acids. The ends lost 4 bases at V and 1 base at J; junction bases unmatched: 1. The germline CDR1 and CDR2 sequences are MNHNS and SASEGT. CDR3 nucleotide sequence: TGTGCCAGCAGTGTGGGACTAGCGGGAGGCCAAGAGACCCAGTACTTC. Its translation is CASSVGLAGGQETQYF.

The chain uses TRBV19 and TRBJ1-6; D gene unclear. The CDR3 covers 14 residues. V lost 4 bases to trimming and J lost 5 bases, with 9 bases between them. Per the germline V gene, CDR1 is LNHDA and CDR2 is SQIVND (reference sequence). The DNA of the CDR3 is TGTGCCAGTAGTACAGGAAACAATAATTCACCCCTCCACTTT. Amino acids: CASSTGNNNSPLHF.

This clone was observed a handful of times. A read error may produce the germline difference seen at one junction end. This chain connects TRBV7-7 to TRBJ2-7; D is possibly TRBD2 (5 bases). The CDR3 contains 14 residues. Germline lookup yields CDR1 SSHAT and CDR2 FNYEAQ (reference sequence). Here the CDR3 DNA reads TGTGCTAGCAGCTTAGAAGGGTTACTAGACGAGCAGTACTTC. This translates into CASSLEGLLDEQYF.

This chain joins TRBV6-5 and TRBJ2-2; tentatively, D is TRBD1 (5 bases). The CDR3 has 14 residues. The V and J ends lost 7 bases and 1 base respectively, with 10 bases between them. Germline CDR1 and CDR2: MNHEY and SVGAGI. CDR3 DNA sequence: TGTGCCAGCACTCCAAGGGGGAACACCGGGGAGCTGTTTTTT. The encoded protein is CASTPRGNTGELFF.

The chain recombines TRBV6-6 with TRBJ1-5, with D perhaps matching TRBD1 (6 bases). CDR3 size: 15 residues. The V gene's germline CDR1 is MNHNY and CDR2 SVGAGI (reference sequence). The V and J ends lost 0 bases and 4 bases respectively, with 10 bases between them. The CDR3 region is CASSYSRGGNQPQHF. DNA of the CDR3: TGTGCCAGCAGTTACTCGAGGGGGGGGAATCAGCCCCAGCATTTT.

The chain carries TRBV13 and TRBJ2-7, with no clear D. Germline V lookup: CDR1 PRHDT, CDR2 FYEKMQ (reference sequence). There are 14 residues in the CDR3. The germline V and J ends were trimmed by 0 bases and 0 bases, with 6 bases remaining between them. DNA of the CDR3: TGTGCCAGCAGCTTAGGCCTAAGCTCCTACGAGCAGTACTTC. Translating gives CASSLGLSSYEQYF.

This clone was counted a few times. The V gene is TRBV28, the J gene TRBJ1-2; a weak D match, TRBD1 (5 bases). Trimming removed 5 bases from V and 7 bases from J, with 8 bases in between. The CDR3 is made up of 11 amino acids. Germline assignment: CDR1 MDHEN and CDR2 SYDVKM. The CDR3 DNA is TGTGCCAGCAGTGGGGCGTTTGGCTACACCTTC. This codes for CASSGAFGYTF.

V is TRBV6-2 or TRBV6-3 and J is TRBJ2-1; TRBD2 matches at 12 bases. The CDR3 is made up of 19 amino acids. V was pared by 2 bases and J by 8 bases, with 16 bases of the junction left unmatched. The germline CDR1 and CDR2 sequences are MNHEY and SVGEGT. The CDR3 DNA follows: TGTGCCAGCAGTTACCTAGCGGGGGGGCCTTCCCTCATGGGAGATGAGCAGTTCTTC. Amino acid sequence: CASSYLAGGPSLMGDEQFF.

J is TRBJ2-4 and V is TRBV5-1; TRBD2 might be the D (5 bases). The length of the CDR3 is 16 residues. V was clipped by 1 base and J by 3 bases, with 14 bases between them. Germline assignment: CDR1 SGHRS and CDR2 YFSETQ. The CDR3 region is CASSLLETSIKNIQYF. CDR3 nucleotides: TGCGCCAGCAGCTTGCTAGAAACTAGTATCAAAAACATTCAGTACTTC. The whole variable domain, filled in from reference TRBV5-1 and TRBJ2-4, reads KAGVTQTPRYLIKTRGQQVTLSCSPISGHRSVSWYQQTPGQGLQFLFEYFSETQRNKGNFPGRFSGRQFSNSRSEMNVSTLELGDSALYLCASSLLETSIKNIQYFGAGTRLSVL.

This chain links TRBV6-5 with TRBJ2-1; 9 nucleotides match TRBD1. The germline V gene has CDR1 MNHEY and CDR2 SVGAGI. Losses at the gene ends were 7 bases for V and 7 bases for J; bases not matched to a gene: 8. CDR3 size: 14 residues. DNA of the CDR3: TGTGCCAGCACCTCTGACAGGGGGAATAATGAGCAGTTCTTC. Translation: CASTSDRGNNEQFF.

The rearrangement uses TRBV5-1 and TRBJ2-1; 7 bases match TRBD2. The CDR3 consists of 17 residues. Germline CDR1 is SGHRS and CDR2 is YFSETQ. Unmatched junction bases numbered 18, after V lost 5 bases and J lost 7 bases. CDR3 loop: CASRLSLSREGRNEQFF. The DNA for the CDR3 is TGCGCCAGCAGGCTGTCCCTTTCGAGGGAGGGGAGGAATGAGCAGTTCTTC.